This T cell receptor beta chain derives from a study of T cells in Graves' hyperthyroidism and ophthalmopathy. PBMCs came from around 9.7 ml fresh peripheral blood. Whole-study results and caveats: Ophthalmopathy was distinguished from stable hyperthyroidism by 13 V-J signatures. Blood samples included most of the expanded thyroid clonotypes exceeding 0.001.

Germline V gives CDR1 SEHNR, CDR2 FQNEAQ (reference sequence). The CDR3 has 15 amino acids. Trimming took 7 bases from V and 6 from J; bases not matched to a gene: 10. Amplified TCR beta CDR3 regions derived from RNA transcripts. The HTBI primer set served for first-round RT-PCR of the TCR CDR3. A single record per CDR3 protein comes from TCRdb applying MiXCR to the multiplex PCR reads. Among 500,000 or so distinct CDR3 sequences, roughly 16% were seen once, and the ten largest hold approximately 30%. This clonotype has a handful of counts. What it binds is not known. Material: blood. The clonotype originates from a woman in her thirties with Graves' ophthalmopathy. This sequence joins TRBV7-9 and TRBJ2-1; 9 positions agree with TRBD2. This chain's CDR3 is CASIQGLAGVNEQFF. DNA for the CDR3: TGTGCCAGCATCCAAGGATTAGCGGGAGTCAATGAGCAGTTCTTC.